These 28 T cell receptor beta chains came from one sample sequenced in a study of identifying expanded T cells in peripheral blood. Produced via immunoSEQ multiplex PCR; TCRdb's table is partial and in-frame only. Of about 63,000 clones in the sample, about four fifths were seen once. The sample was blood. The source is a person between 18 and 75 years old in good health.

The rearrangement uses TRBV19 and TRBJ1-5; D call uncertain. Germline V gene sequence: CDR1 LNHDA, CDR2 SQIVND (reference sequence). The CDR3 extends over 13 amino acids. V lost 0 bases to trimming and J lost 7 bases, with 7 bases between them. Here the CDR3 reads CASSIELRQPQHF. In nucleotides, the CDR3 is TGTGCCAGTAGTATAGAACTCCGACAGCCCCAGCATTTT.

The chain recombines TRBV6-4 with TRBJ2-7; tentative D call: TRBD1 (6 bases). The V gene's germline CDR1 is MRHNA and CDR2 SNTAGT. V gave up 6 bases and J gave up 7 bases, with 31 bases separating them. The CDR3 extends over 18 amino acids. CDR3: CASSPPPGTFTRDPEQYF. For the CDR3, the DNA is TGTGCCAGCAGCCCCCCTCCCGGGACATTTACGAGGGATCCGGAGCAGTACTTC.

The chain joins TRBV7-9 to TRBJ2-3, with D uncertain. In germline, CDR1 is SEHNR, CDR2 FQNEAQ (reference sequence). Trimming took 3 bases from V and 2 from J, leaving 15 bases between them. There are 16 residues in the CDR3. The CDR3 loop reads CASSFLPTGNTDTQYF. CDR3 in DNA: TGTGCCAGCAGCTTCCTGCCCACCGGTAACACAGATACGCAGTATTTT. Full variable domain (remainder filled in from reference TRBV7-9 and TRBJ2-3): DTGVSQNPRHKITKRGQNVTFRCDPISEHNRLYWYRQTLGQGPEFLTYFQNEAQLEKSRLLSDRFSAERPKGSFSTLEIQRTEQGDSAMYLCASSFLPTGNTDTQYFGPGTRLTVL.

The V call is TRBV7-2, the J call TRBJ2-3, with TRBD2 matching over 9 bases. This CDR3 spans 16 amino acids. J gave up 4 bases and V 5 bases, and 10 bases lay outside the gene matches. Germline-derived CDR1 and CDR2 are SGHTA and FQGNSA. CDR3 DNA: TGTGCCAGCAGCCGAGCTTCCGCGGGAGGGGCAGATACGCAGTATTTT. Translated, it gives CASSRASAGGADTQYF.

The V gene is TRBV5-6, the J gene TRBJ2-2; 12 nucleotides agree with TRBD2. This CDR3 has 16 residues. Trimming took 3 bases from V and 2 from J; bases not matched to a gene: 2. CDR1 is SGHDT, CDR2 YYEEEE, per germline. In nucleotides, the CDR3 is TGTGCCAGCAGCTCAGGACTAGCGGGAAACACCGGGGAGCTGTTTTTT. This gives the protein CASSSGLAGNTGELFF.

The genes are TRBV27 and TRBJ2-3; 7 bases align to TRBD1. In germline, CDR1 is MNHEY, CDR2 SMNVEV (reference sequence). The CDR3 covers 13 residues. Trimming cost V 5 bases and J 2 bases; bases outside gene matches: 1. CDR3 protein: CASSGQDTDTQYF. The CDR3 DNA is TGTGCCAGCAGTGGACAGGACACAGATACGCAGTATTTT.

A remark on this clone: The same CDR3 also results from other DNA sequences found in this sample. The rearrangement links TRBV19 to TRBJ1-1; no clear D. Germline values: CDR1 LNHDA, CDR2 SQIVND (reference sequence). The CDR3 runs 13 residues. V was clipped by 4 bases and J by 2 bases, with 8 bases between them. DNA of the CDR3: TGTGCCAGTAGTACCACCGGAAACACTGAAGCTTTCTTT. Protein sequence: CASSTTGNTEAFF. Variable domain in full (rest from reference TRBV19 and TRBJ1-1): DGGITQSPKYLFRKEGQNVTLSCEQNLNHDAMYWYRQDPGQGLRLIYYSQIVNDFQKGDIAEGYSVSREKKESFPLTVTSAQKNPTAFYLCASSTTGNTEAFFGQGTRLTVV.

This chain joins TRBV19 and TRBJ1-2, with D perhaps TRBD1 (5 bases). CDR1 LNHDA and CDR2 SQIVND come from the germline V gene (reference sequence). The CDR3 runs to 15 residues. V was cut by 5 bases and J by 3 bases, with 16 bases left in between. As DNA, the CDR3 is TGTGCCAGTAGTGTGCAAGGGTCGGGGGACTATGGCTACACCTTC. Its translation is CASSVQGSGDYGYTF.

The chain recombines TRBV7-2 with TRBJ1-1; weak D call: TRBD1 (6 bases). The V and J ends lost 1 base and 6 bases respectively, with 9 bases between them. Per germline, CDR1 SGHTA and CDR2 FQGNSA. The CDR3 is 13 residues long. CDR3 DNA: TGTGCCAGCAGCTTAGTACAGGGAGCTGAAGCTTTCTTT. This translates into CASSLVQGAEAFF.

This clone was detected once. This chain links TRBV18 with TRBJ2-7; 8 bases are shared with TRBD1. The CDR3 runs to 13 residues. From germline, CDR1 is KGHSH and CDR2 LQKENI. Germline trimming cut 1 base from V and 6 bases from J; bases unmatched to any gene: 2. CDR3 loop: CASSPRQGSEQYV. The CDR3 DNA reads as TGTGCCAGCTCACCACGACAGGGGTCCGAGCAGTACGTC.

This chain connects TRBV4-1 to TRBJ2-5; D possibly corresponds to TRBD1 (5 bases). Trimming removed 1 base at V and 2 bases at J, with 14 bases between. Germline V gene sequence: CDR1 MGHRA, CDR2 YSYEKL. The CDR3 has 16 residues. Here the CDR3 reads CASSQVPGRQQETQYF. The CDR3 nucleotides read TGCGCCAGCAGCCAAGTCCCAGGGCGACAGCAAGAGACCCAGTACTTC.

This chain connects TRBV2 to TRBJ1-5, with D perhaps matching TRBD1 (6 bases). Germline CDR1 and CDR2: SNHLY and FYNNEI. V was clipped by 3 bases and J by 3 bases, with 12 bases between them. This CDR3 has 15 residues. As DNA, the CDR3 is TGTGCCAGCAGTGACGGACAGAGCGTCAATCAGCCCCAGCATTTT. Translated, it gives CASSDGQSVNQPQHF. Supplemented by reference TRBV2 and TRBJ1-5, the full variable domain reads EPEVTQTPSHQVTQMGQEVILRCVPISNHLYFYWYRQILGQKVEFLVSFYNNEISEKSEIFDDQFSVERPDGSNFTLKIRSTKLEDSAMYFCASSDGQSVNQPQHFGDGTRLSIL.

The chain links TRBV7-7 to TRBJ2-2; D unclear. The germline gives CDR1 SSHAT, CDR2 FNYEAQ (reference sequence). The length of the CDR3 is 15 residues. Trimming removed 1 base at V and 3 bases at J, with 9 bases between. The CDR3 region is CASSLGGGYTGELFF. The CDR3 nucleotides are TGTGCCAGCAGCTTAGGCGGCGGATACACCGGGGAGCTGTTTTTT.

V is TRBV5-4 and J is TRBJ1-1, with TRBD1 matching over 7 bases. CDR1 SGHNT and CDR2 YYREEE come from the germline V gene (reference sequence). The CDR3 is 16 residues long. V was clipped by 0 bases and J by 4 bases; unmatched bases: 9. CDR3 sequence: CASSLGLQGVGTEAFF. The CDR3 nucleotides are TGTGCCAGCAGCTTGGGCCTCCAGGGGGTCGGCACTGAAGCTTTCTTT.

With respect to this clone: Other DNA sequences from this sample encode an identical CDR3 as well. The chain recombines TRBV7-9 with TRBJ1-2; a possible D gene is TRBD1 (5 bases). V lost 8 bases and J 4 bases, leaving 20 bases between the germline ends. Germline CDR1 is SEHNR and CDR2 is FQNEAQ (reference sequence). This CDR3 has 15 amino acids. CDR3 in amino acids: CASDSSIGRGYGYTF. Written as DNA, the CDR3 is TGTGCCAGCGACAGCTCGATCGGAAGGGGCTATGGCTACACCTTC.

The J gene is TRBJ2-5, the V gene TRBV5-1; 9 bases map to TRBD1. Losses at the gene ends were 1 base for V and 5 bases for J; bases not matched to a gene: 9. This CDR3 has 16 residues. Germline CDR1 and CDR2: SGHRS and YFSETQ. DNA of the CDR3: TGCGCCAGCAGCTTGATGGCGACAGGGGGATTCGAGACCCAGTACTTC. It codes for CASSLMATGGFETQYF.

This rearrangement joins TRBV4-1 to TRBJ1-1; D is unclear. The germline V and J ends were trimmed by 4 bases and 7 bases, with 16 bases remaining between them. The CDR3 is 14 residues long. Germline V gene sequence: CDR1 MGHRA, CDR2 YSYEKL. The CDR3 nucleotides read TGCGCCAGCAGCCGCCCGGACGGACGCATTGAAGCTTTCTTT. It codes for CASSRPDGRIEAFF.

This chain links TRBV21-1 with TRBJ2-2; the table's D call TRBD2 went unverified against the DNA. TRBV21-1 is flagged as a pseudogene. The CDR3 sequence is 20 residues long. The CDR3 reads CASRRHPGTSGRANTGELFF. Here the CDR3 DNA reads TGTGCCAGCAGAAGACATCCCGGGACTAGCGGGAGGGCGAACACCGGGGAGCTGTTTTTT.

J is TRBJ1-4 and V is TRBV14; TRBD1 is a possible D gene (6 bases). Looked up from germline, CDR1 is SGHDN and CDR2 is FVKESK. The V end lost 4 bases, the J end lost 8 bases, and 14 bases lay between the germline ends. This CDR3 comprises 14 residues. DNA of the CDR3: TGTGCCAGCAGCCGGGGGCAGGGACTCGAAAAACTGTTTTTT. Residues: CASSRGQGLEKLFF.

This sequence joins TRBV18 and TRBJ2-4; D gene uncertain. The CDR3 is 16 residues long. CDR1 is KGHSH, CDR2 LQKENI, per germline. Trimming took off 0 bases at V and 0 bases at J, with 9 bases between the two ends. The CDR3 bases are TGTGCCAGCTCACCACCGCTCCAAATAGCCAAAAACATTCAGTACTTC. Translated, it gives CASSPPLQIAKNIQYF.

J is TRBJ2-3 and V is TRBV27, with a tentative D call TRBD1 (6 bases). Germline CDR1 is MNHEY and CDR2 is SMNVEV (reference sequence). The CDR3 consists of 13 residues. The germline V and J ends were trimmed by 5 bases and 6 bases, with 12 bases remaining between them. The CDR3 protein is CASSVHRADTQYF. The CDR3 DNA is TGTGCCAGCAGTGTCCACAGGGCGGATACGCAGTATTTT.

The rearrangement links TRBV4-1 to TRBJ2-3; D remains unclear. Looked up from germline, CDR1 is MGHRA and CDR2 is YSYEKL. V shed 0 bases and J shed 0 bases, with 16 bases lying between them. The CDR3 consists of 18 residues. CDR3 amino acids: CASSQESAWYSSTDTQYF. CDR3 sequence (DNA): TGCGCCAGCAGCCAAGAGTCGGCATGGTACAGTAGCACAGATACGCAGTATTTT.

The V and J genes are TRBV6-1 and TRBJ1-6, with TRBD1 matching over 8 bases. The J segment lost 8 bases and the V segment lost 2 bases, leaving 5 bases of the junction unmatched. In germline, CDR1 is MNHNS, CDR2 SASEGT. The CDR3 has 15 amino acids. The CDR3 reads CASSERTGNYSPLHF. CDR3 in DNA: TGTGCCAGCAGTGAAAGGACAGGGAACTATTCACCCCTCCACTTT.

The chain recombines TRBV14 with TRBJ2-2; 10 nucleotides align to TRBD2. The CDR3 is made up of 15 amino acids. Germline assignment: CDR1 SGHDN and CDR2 FVKESK. V lost 6 bases and J lost 2; bases outside the gene matches: 3. The CDR3 here is CASSLAGVNTGELFF. In nucleotides, the CDR3 is TGTGCCAGCAGTCTAGCGGGGGTAAACACCGGGGAGCTGTTTTTT.

This sequence joins TRBV5-1 and TRBJ1-1, with D unresolved. The CDR3 runs to 14 residues. Trimming shortened V by 2 bases and J by 2 bases, and 10 bases separated the two germline ends. The V gene's germline CDR1 is SGHRS and CDR2 YFSETQ. CDR3 sequence: CASSFGGFNTEAFF. For the CDR3, the DNA is TGCGCCAGCAGCTTCGGAGGGTTCAACACTGAAGCTTTCTTT.

A single count supports this clone. The CDR3 DNA reads as TGTGCCGGGGACAGGGCTAACTATGGCTACACCTTC. This sequence encodes CAGDRANYGYTF. The chain recombines TRBV30 with TRBJ1-2, with TRBD1 matching over 9 bases. Germline V lookup: CDR1 GTSNPN, CDR2 SVGIG (reference sequence). V shed 8 bases, J shed 0 bases, and the junction held 1 base outside the gene matches. The CDR3 is made up of 12 amino acids.

V and J are TRBV30 and TRBJ1-1; D is unresolved. This CDR3 is built from 15 residues. Germline V CDR1 and CDR2: GTSNPN, SVGIG (reference sequence). V shed 0 bases and J shed 4 bases, with 15 bases lying between them. CDR3 coding DNA: TGTGCCTGGAGTGTAAGGAGGCAGGTGACCACTGAAGCTTTCTTT. Protein product: CAWSVRRQVTTEAFF.

V usage is TRBV15 and J usage is TRBJ1-1, with unresolved D. The CDR3 consists of 16 residues. The germline V gene encodes CDR1 LNHNV and CDR2 YYDKDF (reference sequence). Trimming removed 0 bases at V and 1 base at J, with 12 bases between. CDR3 nucleotide sequence: TGTGCCACCAGCAGAGATAGGCCACCCGGGAACACTGAAGCTTTCTTT. It yields the protein CATSRDRPPGNTEAFF.